This passage covers 16 T cell receptor beta chains from one sample sequenced in a study of shared clonotypes between healthy human individuals. Here immunoSEQ multiplex PCR was the method, and the copy in TCRdb shows in-frame clones only, minus some. The table lists more than 450,000 clones, less than 85% of them singletons, with under 15% in the top ten. Material: PBMCs. The source is a middle-aged woman in good health. Some clones in this sample may be carry-over from other donors' samples.

The chain uses TRBV11-2 and TRBJ1-2; 10 nucleotides line up with TRBD1. The trim removed 3 bases at V and 4 bases at J, leaving 5 bases unmatched. Germline V gene lookup returns CDR1 SGHAT and CDR2 FQNNGV. CDR3 length equals 15 residues. CDR3 sequence (DNA): TGTGCCAGCAGCTTGAGGGACAGGGGCACCTATGGCTACACCTTC. Encoded protein: CASSLRDRGTYGYTF. Full variable domain (missing parts from reference TRBV11-2 and TRBJ1-2): EAGVAQSPRYKIIEKRQSVAFWCNPISGHATLYWYQQILGQGPKLLIQFQNNGVVDDSQLPKDRFSAERLKGVDSTLKIQPAKLEDSAVYLCASSLRDRGTYGYTFGSGTRLTVV.

The rearrangement uses TRBV7-2 and TRBJ2-3; 14 bases line up with TRBD2. The CDR3 sequence is 19 residues long. Germline trimming cut 5 bases from V and 4 bases from J; bases unmatched to any gene: 14. Germline V lookup: CDR1 SGHTA, CDR2 FQGNSA. This CDR3 reads CASSPFGTSGRGIADTQYF. The CDR3 DNA sequence: TGTGCCAGCAGCCCATTTGGGACTAGCGGGAGAGGTATCGCAGATACGCAGTATTTT. The full variable domain, completed using reference TRBV7-2 and TRBJ2-3, is GAGVSQSPSNKVTEKGKDVELRCDPISGHTALYWYRQSLGQGLEFLIYFQGNSAPDKSGLPSDRFSAERTGGSVSTLTIQRTQQEDSAVYLCASSPFGTSGRGIADTQYFGPGTRLTVL.

This rearrangement joins TRBV5-5 to TRBJ1-4; no definite D call. V was pared by 0 bases and J by 4 bases, with 16 bases between. CDR3 length: 17 amino acids. The V gene's germline CDR1 is SGHKS and CDR2 YYEKEE (reference sequence). The CDR3 region is CASSLAPGGPSNEKLFF. The CDR3 DNA follows: TGTGCCAGCAGCTTGGCCCCTGGCGGGCCCAGTAATGAAAAACTGTTTTTT.

The chain couples TRBV6-6 to TRBJ1-2; D call uncertain. The ends were cut back, 0 bases at V and 0 bases at J, with 8 bases in the middle. The germline V gene has CDR1 MNHNY and CDR2 SVGAGI (reference sequence). This CDR3 is built from 15 residues. The DNA for the CDR3 is TGTGCCAGCAGTTACTCACCCCGGACTAACTATGGCTACACCTTC. Residues: CASSYSPRTNYGYTF.

The genes are TRBV28 and TRBJ1-6; perhaps TRBD1 as D (6 bases). This CDR3 is built from 16 residues. V dropped 3 bases and J dropped 0 bases, with 9 bases sitting between them. In germline, CDR1 is MDHEN, CDR2 SYDVKM. This CDR3 is CASSFTGSSYNSPLHF. For the CDR3, the DNA is TGTGCCAGCAGTTTTACAGGGAGCTCCTATAATTCACCCCTCCACTTT.

The chain employs TRBV28 and TRBJ2-1; D not resolved. Per the germline V gene, CDR1 is MDHEN and CDR2 is SYDVKM. V was cut by 7 bases and J by 5 bases, with 15 bases left in between. The CDR3 sequence is 14 residues long. CDR3 coding DNA: TGTGCCAGCACCTCGGGTCGGGCCAACAATGAGCAGTTCTTC. Its translation is CASTSGRANNEQFF.

The chain carries TRBV11-2 and TRBJ2-3; the match to TRBD1 covers 8 bases. Unmatched junction bases numbered 3, after V lost 5 bases and J lost 2 bases. This CDR3 is 14 amino acids long. From germline, CDR1 is SGHAT and CDR2 FQNNGV. CDR3 nucleotide sequence: TGTGCCAGCAGCCGGGACAGGAACACAGATACGCAGTATTTT. It specifies CASSRDRNTDTQYF.

Concerning this clone itself: This is likely a read error, given that the CDR3 carries no conserved phenylalanine or tryptophan at its end. The DNA is omitted, as the CDR3 cannot be located on it reliably, and the CDR3 follows TCRdb's listing. The V call is TRBV28, the J call TRBJ1-4; no check of the table's D call, TRBD1, against the DNA was made. The CDR3 numbers 13 amino acids, ends counted. The germline gives CDR1 MDHEN, CDR2 SYDVKM. CDR3 in amino acids: CASSTRQGLGWHL.

The gene calls are TRBV7-9 and TRBJ2-7, with 7 nucleotides matching TRBD2. Germline trimming cut 5 bases from V and 4 bases from J; bases unmatched to any gene: 11. CDR3 length: 15 residues. Germline CDR1 SEHNR, CDR2 FQNEAQ (reference sequence). In nucleotides, the CDR3 is TGTGCCAGCAGCCAAGAAGGTAGCGGGCCTTACGAGCAGTACTTC. It specifies CASSQEGSGPYEQYF.

This chain uses TRBV29-1 with TRBJ2-1, with D uncertain. CDR1 is SQVTM and CDR2 is ANQGSEA in the germline V gene. The CDR3 covers 16 residues. Deletions cut 0 bases from V and 2 bases from J, with 14 bases between. CDR3 bases: TGCAGCGTTGAAGACGCCCTCCTGGGTCCCTACAATGAGCAGTTCTTC. Translating it yields CSVEDALLGPYNEQFF.

The chain employs TRBV11-2 and TRBJ2-7, with TRBD2 as a possible D gene (6 bases). Germline V gene sequence: CDR1 SGHAT, CDR2 FQNNGV. V lost 3 bases to trimming and J lost 4 bases, with 10 bases between them. The CDR3 spans 13 residues. CDR3 in amino acids: CASSFEAGYEQYF. CDR3 coding DNA: TGTGCCAGCAGCTTTGAGGCGGGATACGAGCAGTACTTC. The full variable domain, in which reference TRBV11-2 and TRBJ2-7 provide the parts outside the CDR3, is EAGVAQSPRYKIIEKRQSVAFWCNPISGHATLYWYQQILGQGPKLLIQFQNNGVVDDSQLPKDRFSAERLKGVDSTLKIQPAKLEDSAVYLCASSFEAGYEQYFGPGTRLTVT.

The chain employs TRBV28 and TRBJ2-7; D is unresolved. Per germline, CDR1 MDHEN and CDR2 SYDVKM. The CDR3 has 10 amino acids. The CDR3 spells CLPRSYEQYF. The CDR3 DNA reads TGTTTACCTCGCTCCTACGAGCAGTACTTC.

The rearrangement uses TRBV7-6 and TRBJ2-7; TRBD1 is a possible D gene (7 bases). The ends were cut back, 5 bases at V and 3 bases at J, with 17 bases in the middle. Germline CDR1 and CDR2: SGHVS and FNYEAQ. The CDR3 is made up of 15 amino acids. CDR3 DNA sequence: TGTGCCAGCAGCACCCACAGGGGACTCATCTACGAGCAGTACTTC. As protein: CASSTHRGLIYEQYF.

Regarding this clone: Additional DNA sequences in this sample encode the identical CDR3. The chain combines TRBV27 with TRBJ1-1; 7 bases agree with TRBD1. Germline V gene lookup returns CDR1 MNHEY and CDR2 SMNVEV (reference sequence). The CDR3 contains 14 residues. V shed 3 bases, J shed 0 bases, and the junction held 1 base outside the gene matches. The CDR3 DNA sequence: TGTGCCAGCAGTTTGACAGGGCTGAACACTGAAGCTTTCTTT. It codes for CASSLTGLNTEAFF.

This clone was seen only a few times. J is TRBJ2-5 and V is TRBV27, with 7 bases matching TRBD1. This CDR3 comprises 17 residues. V lost 6 bases to trimming and J lost 0 bases; unmatched junction nucleotides: 13. Looked up from germline, CDR1 is MNHEY and CDR2 is SMNVEV (reference sequence). The CDR3 DNA follows: TGTGCCAGCAGGGGTCCCCGACAGGGAACGTACCAAGAGACCCAGTACTTC. It is translated as CASRGPRQGTYQETQYF.

The genes are TRBV4-3 and TRBJ1-4; no definite D call. V was cut by 3 bases and J by 0 bases, with 17 bases left in between. Germline CDR1 is LGHNA and CDR2 is YSLEER. The CDR3 extends over 18 amino acids. CDR3 coding DNA: TGCGCCAGCAGCCACCGGTGGGGTAGACGCGCAACTAATGAAAAACTGTTTTTT. Its protein product is CASSHRWGRRATNEKLFF.